This T cell receptor (beta chain) was observed in a study of T-cell memory formation after mild COVID-19 (TCRdb year 2021). For context, the study as a whole: Most TCR sequence clusters were specific to one of the two donors. In a couple of donors, T-cell clones that expanded and contracted after mild COVID-19 were tracked by sequencing TCRalpha and TCRbeta repertoires over time. The cohort comprised two young, previously healthy adult volunteers, one female and one male.

Ficoll-Paque density gradient centrifugation was the method used to isolate PBMCs. TCRdb lists the instrument as Illumina NovaSeq 6000. TCRalpha and TCRbeta cDNA libraries were built by 5'RACE with constant-segment primers, adding sample barcodes and unique molecular identifiers. Trizol reagent was used to extract RNA from every sample. The libraries were amplified in two PCR steps, and the second step added a second sample barcode and Illumina TruSeq adapters. Libraries were sequenced on an Illumina NovaSeq with 2 x 150 bp paired-end reads. In the authors' own workflow: The reads were demultiplexed and collapsed into UMI-guided consensus sequences using migec v1.2.7. Using mixcr v2.1.11, UMI consensuses were aligned to TRA and TRB V and J templates and then assembled into clonotypes. Expanded or contracted clonotypes were those called significant by both edgeR and NoisET, with noise models trained on biological replicates. edgeR calls used a false discovery rate-adjusted p below 0.01 and a log2 fold-change threshold of 1. As an exploratory analysis of dynamics, PCA with hierarchical clustering was applied to max-normalized trajectories of the 1000 most abundant clonotypes. Separately sequenced CD4+ and CD8+ repertoires were used to assign the CD4 or CD8 phenotype of responding clones. The public reads were reprocessed in TCRdb via fastp at Q25 and MiXCR, keeping in-frame beta chains. Here each entry gathers all rows of one CDR3 protein and keeps the most common genes and DNA. These V and J calls originate from TCRdb's pipeline instead of the authors' own analysis. For this sample the table gives some 130,000 distinct CDR3 sequences, of which about a sixth were detected only once. In total, the top ten clones hold approximately 4.7% of the sample.

The paper as a whole reports these results and caveats: SARS-CoV-2 specificity of the second-wave clones peaking on day 37 was not confirmed. From day 15 to 85, contracting clones showed balanced CD4/CD8 phenotypes, whereas a second wave of clones that expanded from day 15 to 37 leaned towards CD4+. Contracting CD4+ clones were located mainly in the CM and EM memory subsets, whereas CD8+ clones were found to be enriched in EMRA. Some responding clones were detected in pre-infection memory, which suggested that pre-existing cross-reactive memory T cells had joined the SARS-CoV-2 response. Only a couple of mild cases were covered by the study, and larger cohorts that include severe cases with pre-infection samples were considered necessary.

This clonotype came up a few times. Its antigen specificity is not known. No much larger clone is present one base from it, and per-base qualities are unavailable. Input material: PBMCs or a T cell subset sorted from them (not recorded which). This sequence was found in a man younger than 30 who had mild COVID-19 (a few samples of this study predate the infection). The sample titles of this study are shuffled in the database, so cell type and time point are left out; the donor was told from shared clones.

The DNA is TGCGCCAGCAGCCCCCTGGGACAGGGATGGGAAAACATTCAGTACTTC. Translated, it reads CASSPLGQGWENIQYF. This chain joins TRBV5-1 to TRBJ2-4, and 9 junctional nucleotides match TRBD1. In the germline V gene, CDR1 corresponds to SGHRS and CDR2 to YFSETQ. Ends trimmed: V by 4 bases, J by 5 bases; bases unmatched to a gene: 10. Reading from cysteine to phenylalanine, the CDR3 counts 16 amino acids. The entry retains the CDR3 DNA only, 48 bases that are in frame from base 1.